The present T cell receptor (beta chain) was sequenced within a study of technical replicates of blood from four donors. Trimming took off 5 bases at V and 0 bases at J, with 13 bases between the two ends. CDR3 size: 15 residues. CDR1 and CDR2 from the germline V gene are KGHSH and LQKENI. Here immunoSEQ multiplex PCR was the method, and the copy in TCRdb shows in-frame clones only, minus some. The sample gives tens of thousands of clones, around 96% of which show up once; around 0.2% is in the top ten. V gene TRBV18 combines with J gene TRBJ1-1; D is ambiguous. This TCR came from a human donor in good health. The sample comprised T cells isolated from PBMCs. CDR3 coding DNA: TGTGCCAGCTCATCAAGAAGCTTCATGAACACTGAAGCTTTCTTT. It is translated as CASSSRSFMNTEAFF.